The present TCR beta chain was sequenced within a study of T cells in Graves' hyperthyroidism and ophthalmopathy. Study-level background: Peripheral blood was drawn at first diagnosis, prior to all treatment.

Ophthalmopathy in the patients scored at least 3 on Clinical Activity Score and at least 4 on NOSPECS grade, lasting under 3 months. Patients showing uncontrolled infection, other autoimmune disease, pregnancy or lactation were ineligible. 9.5 to 10 ml fresh peripheral blood yielded the PBMCs. The CDR3 runs to 19 residues. From germline, CDR1 is MNHEY and CDR2 SVGEGT. The V and J ends lost 0 bases and 0 bases respectively, with 18 bases between them. Researchers took RNA transcripts and amplified the TCR beta CDR3 regions from them. Initially, a first-round RT-PCR of the TCR CDR3 employed the HTBI primer set. TCRdb analysed the multiplex PCR reads with MiXCR anew, one entry per CDR3 protein. This sample has approximately 520,000 distinct CDR3 sequences, with less than 25% found just once.

This clonotype was obtained from a woman in her thirties with Graves' ophthalmopathy. Sample: blood. The chain uses TRBV6-2 or TRBV6-3 and TRBJ1-5; no definite D call. The CDR3 nucleotides are TGTGCCAGCAGTTACTCTATACTCGGACCGACGGATAGCAATCAGCCCCAGCATTTT. This codes for CASSYSILGPTDSNQPQHF.